What follows are 6 T cell receptor beta chains derived from one specimen sequenced in a study of cytomegalovirus exposure and HLA in healthy donors (TCRdb year 2017). The library was built by means of the immunoSEQ multiplex PCR assay. For the multiplex PCR, a mixture combining 60 forward primers for TCR Vbeta segments and 13 reverse primers for TCR Jbeta segments was used. In TCRdb, the immuneACCESS table is reduced to in-frame sequences with V and J assigned. These tables do not hold every clone; where another copy was compared, an unresolved V gene accounts for under half, and the others remain unexplained. This sample lists over 35,000 clones; roughly 47% were detected once. Roughly 12% of the sample is taken by the ten largest. Material for sequencing was PBMCs. The receptors were sampled from a human donor in good health.

This chain uses TRBV19 with TRBJ1-4; D is unresolved. The length of the CDR3 is 16 residues. The germline V gene has CDR1 LNHDA and CDR2 SQIVND (reference sequence). Trimming took off 4 bases at V and 5 bases at J, with 17 bases between the two ends. The CDR3 region is CASSSQAGGGNEKLFF. As DNA, the CDR3 is TGTGCCAGTAGTAGTCAAGCGGGCGGAGGAAATGAAAAACTGTTTTTT.

The rearrangement uses TRBV7-9 and TRBJ2-7, with D possibly matching TRBD2 (6 bases). CDR1 and CDR2 from the germline V gene are SEHNR and FQNEAQ (reference sequence). The CDR3 is 16 amino acids. V lost 3 bases and J 5 bases, leaving 20 bases between the germline ends. As DNA, the CDR3 is TGTGCCAGCAGCTTGAGCTCGTGGGGGGTAACCCACGAGCAGTACTTC. It specifies CASSLSSWGVTHEQYF.

The V call is TRBV2, the J call TRBJ2-7; D is uncertain. Trimming stripped 7 bases from V and 0 bases from J, with 10 bases between. Germline loops: CDR1 SNHLY, CDR2 FYNNEI. This CDR3 is 13 amino acids long. The CDR3 DNA sequence: TGTGCCAGCAATCCTAACCCCTCCTACGAGCAGTACTTC. This translates into CASNPNPSYEQYF. Full variable domain (outside the CDR3, taken from reference TRBV2 and TRBJ2-7): EPEVTQTPSHQVTQMGQEVILRCVPISNHLYFYWYRQILGQKVEFLVSFYNNEISEKSEIFDDQFSVERPDGSNFTLKIRSTKLEDSAMYFCASNPNPSYEQYFGPGTRLTVT.

This clone was detected a few times. V usage is TRBV30 and J usage is TRBJ1-5; D is unclear. V shed 0 bases and J shed 0 bases, with 15 bases lying between them. Germline V CDR1 and CDR2: GTSNPN, SVGIG (reference sequence). The CDR3 is 17 amino acids. The CDR3 DNA sequence: TGTGCCTGGAGTGTACTAAGTCCGGGTTATAGCAATCAGCCCCAGCATTTT. It is translated as CAWSVLSPGYSNQPQHF.

This clone was seen a handful of times. The CDR3 reads CASLAGWGDTQYF. The CDR3 DNA is TGTGCCAGTCTAGCGGGATGGGGAGATACGCAGTATTTT. This chain joins TRBV19 and TRBJ2-3; 9 bases match TRBD2. This CDR3 spans 13 amino acids. CDR1 and CDR2 from the germline V gene are LNHDA and SQIVND (reference sequence). With 8 bases clipped from V and 5 bases from J, the junction kept 5 bases outside the gene matches.

The V and J genes are TRBV7-9 and TRBJ2-7; possible D gene TRBD1, 5 bases. CDR3 length: 16 residues. Germline-derived CDR1 and CDR2 are SEHNR and FQNEAQ (reference sequence). V lost 1 base, J lost 6 bases, and 19 bases lay in between. This CDR3 is CASSLGARVNSPEQYF. The CDR3 region has the DNA TGTGCCAGCAGCTTAGGTGCCAGGGTAAATTCTCCCGAGCAGTACTTC. The complete variable domain, with remaining parts taken from reference TRBV7-9 and TRBJ2-7, reads DTGVSQNPRHKITKRGQNVTFRCDPISEHNRLYWYRQTLGQGPEFLTYFQNEAQLEKSRLLSDRFSAERPKGSFSTLEIQRTEQGDSAMYLCASSLGARVNSPEQYFGPGTRLTVT.